This record covers a single T cell receptor beta chain. Its cognate antigen is unknown. The CDR3 extends over 13 amino acids. The V end was cut by 3 bases, the J end by 4 bases, with 5 bases between. Germline V CDR1 and CDR2: KGHDR, SFDVKD. TCR alpha and TCR beta cDNA libraries carrying sample barcodes and UMIs came from 5'RACE with constant-segment primers. TCRdb itself ran the 5' RACE reads through MiXCR, one entry per CDR3 protein. The sample holds about 340,000 distinct CDR3 sequences, over 10% seen once. This record belongs to a study of T-cell memory formation after mild COVID-19. Regarding the study as a whole: Memory from before infection featured some responding clones, which suggests cross-reactive memory joined.

Sequencing input: PBMCs or a T cell subset sorted from them (not recorded which). The chain combines TRBV24-1 with TRBJ2-2; D call uncertain. The origin of this receptor is a man aged 18 to 35 who had mild COVID-19 (a few samples of this study predate the infection). Cell type and time point are not known. CDR3 residues: CATSDPGTGELFF. In DNA, the CDR3 is TGTGCCACCAGTGATCCGGGCACCGGGGAGCTGTTTTTT.